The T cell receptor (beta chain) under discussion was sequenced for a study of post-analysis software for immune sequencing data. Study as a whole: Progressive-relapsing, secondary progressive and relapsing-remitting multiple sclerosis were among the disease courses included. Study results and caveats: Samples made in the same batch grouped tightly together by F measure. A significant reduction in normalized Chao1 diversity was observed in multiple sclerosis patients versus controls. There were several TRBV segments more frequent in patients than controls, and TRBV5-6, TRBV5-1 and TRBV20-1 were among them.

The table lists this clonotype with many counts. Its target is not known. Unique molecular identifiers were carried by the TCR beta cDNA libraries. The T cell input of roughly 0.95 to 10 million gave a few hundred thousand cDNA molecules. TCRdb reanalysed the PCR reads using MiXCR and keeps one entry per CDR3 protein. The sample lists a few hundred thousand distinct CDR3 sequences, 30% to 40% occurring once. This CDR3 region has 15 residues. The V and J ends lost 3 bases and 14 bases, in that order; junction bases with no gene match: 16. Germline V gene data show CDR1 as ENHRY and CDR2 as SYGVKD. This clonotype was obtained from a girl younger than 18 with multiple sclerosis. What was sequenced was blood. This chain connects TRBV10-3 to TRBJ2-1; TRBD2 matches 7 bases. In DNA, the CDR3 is TGTGCCATCAGTGATCAAGTTGGGGACCCCCGGGGGGAGTTCTTC. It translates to CAISDQVGDPRGEFF.